The 21 T cell receptor beta chains presented below share a single source sample, sequenced in a study of T cell responses to AZD1222 COVID-19 vaccine. This table comes from immunoSEQ multiplex PCR, and its TCRdb copy is limited to in-frame clones, with some not included. The repertoire has roughly 120,000 clones, more than 70% of them found once; the top ten carry about 4.3%. The material sequenced was peripheral blood, taken 28 days after the second AZD1222 dose. All receptors derive from an adult who received the AZD1222 COVID-19 vaccine.

The chain recombines TRBV28 with TRBJ2-6, with D possibly being TRBD1 (5 bases). V gave up 6 bases and J gave up 4 bases, with 13 bases separating them. Germline CDR1 is MDHEN and CDR2 is SYDVKM. CDR3 size: 15 residues. The CDR3 region has the DNA TGTGCCAGCAGCAAAGCAGGGTCCGGGGCCAACGTCCTGACTTTC. Translation gives CASSKAGSGANVLTF.

The chain combines TRBV3-1 (or the pseudogene TRBV3-2) with TRBJ1-2, with a tentative D call TRBD1 (6 bases). Germline CDR1 reads LGHDT; CDR2 reads YNNKEL (reference sequence). With 4 bases removed from V and 4 bases from J, the gap between germline ends came to 10 bases. CDR3 length: 13 residues. CDR3 DNA sequence: TGTGCCAGCAGCCTACAGGGAGGCTATGGCTACACCTTC. This translates into CASSLQGGYGYTF.

The rearrangement uses TRBV12-3 or TRBV12-4 and TRBJ1-1; 7 nucleotides agree with TRBD1. The V segment lost 6 bases and the J segment 13 bases; nucleotides outside the gene matches: 11. The CDR3 contains 12 residues. This chain's CDR3 is CASRGPGQQVFF. The CDR3 nucleotides are TGTGCCAGCAGGGGTCCGGGACAGCAGGTTTTCTTT.

V usage is TRBV14 and J usage is TRBJ2-4; no clear D gene. The CDR3 is made up of 13 amino acids. V was clipped by 4 bases and J by 13 bases, with 17 bases between them. CDR1 and CDR2 from the germline V gene are SGHDN and FVKESK. As DNA, the CDR3 is TGTGCCAGCAGCCTGTTAGCCACGGGTGAACAGTACTTC. Protein: CASSLLATGEQYF.

The chain has TRBV5-1 and TRBJ2-7; 7 bases align to TRBD1. The CDR3 extends over 14 amino acids. V was clipped by 4 bases and J by 0 bases; unmatched bases: 4. Looked up from germline, CDR1 is SGHRS and CDR2 is YFSETQ. The DNA of the CDR3 is TGCGCCAGCAGCCGGACAGGAAGCTCCTACGAGCAGTACTTC. Its translation: CASSRTGSSYEQYF.

The table lists this clone with a count of one. The chain joins TRBV9 to TRBJ1-2; 7 bases are shared with TRBD1. Trimming removed 3 bases from V and 4 bases from J; junction bases left unmatched: 12. The CDR3 contains 16 residues. CDR1 is SGDLS, CDR2 YYNGEE, per germline. DNA for the CDR3: TGTGCCAGCAGCGAGGGGTCAGGGGGGTCGGGCTATGGCTACACCTTC. Its protein product is CASSEGSGGSGYGYTF.

This clone was detected only a few times. The chain joins TRBV21-1 to TRBJ1-5. TRBV21-1 constitutes a pseudogene. The CDR3 runs 16 residues. CDR3 DNA sequence: TGTGCCAGCAGCAAAGGGGCCGGGGCCTGCAATCAGCCCCAGCATTTT. Amino acids: CASSKGAGACNQPQHF.

The V and J genes are TRBV4-2 and TRBJ2-1; TRBD2 matches 7 bases. The CDR3 totals 16 residues. In germline, CDR1 is LGHNA, CDR2 YNFKEQ. V shed 5 bases, J shed 4 bases, and the junction held 11 bases outside the gene matches. The DNA of the CDR3 is TGTGCCAGCAGCACCCTCGCGAGCGGGGCTTACAATGAGCAGTTCTTC. Its protein is CASSTLASGAYNEQFF.

The chain recombines TRBV28 with TRBJ1-3, with 8 bases lining up with TRBD1. Germline V CDR1 and CDR2: MDHEN, SYDVKM. V shed 7 bases and J 3 bases; nucleotides not matched to a gene: 5. CDR3 length equals 14 residues. CDR3 region: CASTPGGLGNTIYF. CDR3 nucleotide sequence: TGTGCCAGCACCCCAGGGGGCCTTGGAAACACCATATATTTT.

In its sample, this clone was seen once. The J gene is TRBJ2-1, the V gene TRBV7-9; TRBD1 might be the D (5 bases). Germline CDR1 reads SEHNR; CDR2 reads FQNEAQ (reference sequence). V was cut by 7 bases and J by 11 bases, with 15 bases left in between. This CDR3 has 12 amino acids. The CDR3 protein is CASKILRGKQFF. The CDR3 DNA follows: TGTGCCAGCAAAATATTAAGGGGAAAGCAGTTCTTC.

This clone came up once. This chain joins TRBV7-3 and TRBJ1-6; D call uncertain. V was clipped by 4 bases and J by 0 bases, with 10 bases between them. Germline V gives CDR1 SGHTA, CDR2 FQGTGA. CDR3 length equals 16 residues. CDR3 nucleotides: TGTGCCAGCAGCTACGGCGGGAGCTCCTATAATTCACCCCTCCACTTT. This codes for CASSYGGSSYNSPLHF.

V usage is TRBV6-5 and J usage is TRBJ1-1; D is undetermined. The CDR3 is made up of 13 amino acids. Germline CDR1 MNHEY, CDR2 SVGAGI. V lost 8 bases to trimming and J lost 5 bases, with 15 bases between them. This CDR3 is CASHQSAGTEAFF. In DNA form, the CDR3 reads TGTGCCAGCCATCAATCCGCCGGGACTGAAGCTTTCTTT.

The rearrangement links TRBV5-8 to TRBJ1-2; D unresolved. V was clipped by 6 bases and J by 2 bases, with 14 bases between them. The CDR3 is made up of 14 amino acids. Germline V gene data show CDR1 as SGHTS and CDR2 as YDEGEE. CDR3 protein: CASTVGPQNYGYTF. Here the CDR3 DNA reads TGTGCCAGCACCGTCGGACCGCAAAACTATGGCTACACCTTC. Using reference TRBV5-8 and TRBJ1-2 for the parts outside the CDR3, the full variable domain is EAGVTQSPTHLIKTRGQQATLRCSPISGHTSVYWYQQALGLGLQFLLWYDEGEERNRGNFPPRFSGRQFPNYSSELNVNALELEDSALYLCASTVGPQNYGYTFGSGTRLTVV.

The genes are TRBV11-2 and TRBJ1-1; D perhaps matches TRBD1 (5 bases). Germline assignment: CDR1 SGHAT and CDR2 FQNNGV. Trimming took 5 bases from V and 1 from J, leaving 17 bases between them. The CDR3 covers 16 residues. CDR3 sequence (DNA): TGTGCCAGCAGCCCCCCCGGGGTGGGGCCGAACACTGAAGCTTTCTTT. This encodes CASSPPGVGPNTEAFF. The full variable domain, with the rest looked up from reference TRBV11-2 and TRBJ1-1, is EAGVAQSPRYKIIEKRQSVAFWCNPISGHATLYWYQQILGQGPKLLIQFQNNGVVDDSQLPKDRFSAERLKGVDSTLKIQPAKLEDSAVYLCASSPPGVGPNTEAFFGQGTRLTVV.

This clone occurred once. V and J are TRBV19 and TRBJ1-2; TRBD1 agrees at 7 bases. Unmatched junction bases numbered 2, after V lost 9 bases and J lost 1 base. Germline lookup yields CDR1 LNHDA and CDR2 SQIVND (reference sequence). This CDR3 contains 12 residues. The CDR3 DNA follows: TGTGCCAGCAGACAGGGTAACTATGGCTACACCTTC. This codes for CASRQGNYGYTF.

Only one count was recorded for this clone. The genes are TRBV7-9 and TRBJ2-2; possibly TRBD1 for D (6 bases). Trimming stripped 5 bases from V and 2 bases from J, with 24 bases between. The V gene's germline CDR1 is SEHNR and CDR2 FQNEAQ (reference sequence). The CDR3 contains 19 residues. The CDR3 reads CASSITGGPGATNTGELFF. In DNA, the CDR3 is TGTGCCAGCAGCATAACAGGCGGCCCAGGGGCCACTAACACCGGGGAGCTGTTTTTT.

This clone is categorized as medium-sized. The chain links TRBV7-9 to TRBJ2-7; weak D call: TRBD2 (6 bases). Trimming took off 2 bases at V and 6 bases at J, with 14 bases between the two ends. This CDR3 is 14 amino acids long. Germline V gives CDR1 SEHNR, CDR2 FQNEAQ (reference sequence). CDR3 protein: CASSLNPGGVEQYF. The CDR3 DNA reads as TGTGCCAGCAGCTTAAACCCAGGAGGGGTCGAGCAGTACTTC.

The chain uses TRBV11-3 and TRBJ1-1; D gene ambiguous. This CDR3 has 12 residues. Germline CDR1 is SGHNT and CDR2 is YENEEA. Trimming cost V 0 bases and J 7 bases, with 6 bases left between them. The CDR3, as DNA: TGTGCCAGCAGCTTAGAGAAGAGTGAAGCTTTCTTT. It encodes CASSLEKSEAFF.

The rearrangement uses TRBV19 and TRBJ2-5; D unresolved. Trimming cost V 0 bases and J 6 bases, with 8 bases left between them. Germline lookup yields CDR1 LNHDA and CDR2 SQIVND (reference sequence). The length of the CDR3 is 13 residues. The CDR3 spells CASSIDHRQTQYF. The CDR3 bases are TGTGCCAGTAGTATAGATCACCGTCAGACCCAGTACTTC.

This clone has just one count. This CDR3 is CASSGELKQYF. The CDR3 region has the DNA TGTGCCAGCAGTGGGGAGCTCAAGCAGTACTTC. This rearrangement joins TRBV2 to TRBJ2-7, with a weak D call TRBD2 (5 bases). Germline-derived CDR1 and CDR2 are SNHLY and FYNNEI. The CDR3 covers 11 residues. V gave up 4 bases and J gave up 8 bases, with 9 bases separating them.

This clone was observed a few times. V usage is TRBV5-1 and J usage is TRBJ1-2, with D tentatively TRBD1 (5 bases). The germline CDR1 and CDR2 sequences are SGHRS and YFSETQ. CDR3 length: 14 residues. V was pared by 0 bases and J by 6 bases, with 12 bases between. CDR3 residues: CASSLAGRDNGYTF. DNA of the CDR3: TGCGCCAGCAGCTTGGCTGGCAGGGATAATGGCTACACCTTC.